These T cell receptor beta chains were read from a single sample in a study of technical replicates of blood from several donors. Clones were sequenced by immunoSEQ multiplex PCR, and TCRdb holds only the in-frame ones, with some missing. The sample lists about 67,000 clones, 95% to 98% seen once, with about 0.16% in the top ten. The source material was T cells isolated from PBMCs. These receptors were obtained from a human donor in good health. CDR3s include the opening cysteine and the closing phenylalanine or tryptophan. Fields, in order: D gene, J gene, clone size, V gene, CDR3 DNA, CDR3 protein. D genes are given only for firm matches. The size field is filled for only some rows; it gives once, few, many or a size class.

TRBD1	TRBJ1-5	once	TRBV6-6	TGTGCCAGCAGTCAAGAGACAGGGACCAATCAGCCCCAGCATTTT	CASSQETGTNQPQHF
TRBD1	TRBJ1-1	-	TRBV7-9	TGTGCCACCTCGGACAGGGTGGCTTTCTTT	CATSDRVAFF
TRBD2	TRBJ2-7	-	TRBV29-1	TGCAGCGCCGTGCCGGGACGGGGAGGGTACGAGCAGTACTTC	CSAVPGRGGYEQYF
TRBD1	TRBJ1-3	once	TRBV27	TGTGCCAGCAGCCATTCCAGGGGGAAGAGGAACACCATATATTTT	CASSHSRGKRNTIYF
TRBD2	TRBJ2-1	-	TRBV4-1	TGCGCCATTTCGGGGGCGGGGGGCCCTAACAATGAGCAGTTCTTC	CAISGAGGPNNEQFF
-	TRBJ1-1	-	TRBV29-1	TGCAGCGTTGAAAGGAGATTAGAGAACACTGAAGCTTTCTTT	CSVERRLENTEAFF
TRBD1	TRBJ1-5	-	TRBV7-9	TGTGCCAGCAGCGAGGACAGGGGGCGTGCTCAGCCCCAGCATTTT	CASSEDRGRAQPQHF
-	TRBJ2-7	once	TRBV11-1	TGTGCCAGCAGCTCGAGGACCTACGAGCAGTACTTC	CASSSRTYEQYF
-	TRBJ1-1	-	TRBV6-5	TGTGCCAGCAGTTACTCGCGGCTCAACACTGAAGCTTTCTTT	CASSYSRLNTEAFF
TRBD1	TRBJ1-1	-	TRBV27	TGTGCCAGCAGTTTTAGGACAGGGTACCGAGAAGGGGCTTTCTTT	CASSFRTGYREGAFF
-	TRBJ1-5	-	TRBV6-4	TGTGCCAGCAGTGCACAGGTCAATCAGCCCCAGCATTTT	CASSAQVNQPQHF
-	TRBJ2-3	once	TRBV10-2	TGCGCCAGCGGAGACCGACAGGGGAGGGACACAGATACGCAGTATTTT	CASGDRQGRDTDTQYF
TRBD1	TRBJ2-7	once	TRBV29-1	TGCAGCGTTGAAGGTGCCGGGACAGGGGACTACGAGCAGTACTTC	CSVEGAGTGDYEQYF
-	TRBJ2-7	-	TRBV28	TGTGCCAGCAGTTTGAGGCGGGATCCCCGTAAGCAGTACTTC	CASSLRRDPRKQYF
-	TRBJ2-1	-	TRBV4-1	TGCGCCAGCACCCCAGGCCCGGGACAAAACTCCTACAATGAGCAGTTCTTC	CASTPGPGQNSYNEQFF
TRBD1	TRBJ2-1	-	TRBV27	TGTGCCAGCCGGGACAGACCCTACAATGAGCAGTTCTTC	CASRDRPYNEQFF
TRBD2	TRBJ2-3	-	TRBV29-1	TGCAGCGTTGAGCGGACTAGCGGGAGTGCAGATACGCAGTATTTT	CSVERTSGSADTQYF
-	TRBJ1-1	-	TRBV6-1	TGTGCCAGCAGTGAAGGCGTGAATGAAGCTTTCTTT	CASSEGVNEAFF
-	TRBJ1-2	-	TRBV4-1	TGCGCCAGCAGCCTCTTTGTCCAAAAGCGCGGTGGCTACACCTTC	CASSLFVQKRGGYTF
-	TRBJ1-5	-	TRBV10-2	TGCGCCAGCCGGGATCCCTCTAGCAATCAGCCCCAGCATTTT	CASRDPSSNQPQHF
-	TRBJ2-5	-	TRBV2	TGTGCCAGCACTCGGACAAATGCCTGGGAGACCCAGTACTTC	CASTRTNAWETQYF
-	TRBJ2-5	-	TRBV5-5	TGTGCCAGCAGCCCGATCGAGCGGAGGAGAGAGACCCAGTACTTC	CASSPIERRRETQYF
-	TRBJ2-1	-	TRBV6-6	TGTGCCAGCAGTTACCTTAATCTAGGCAATGAGCAGTTCTTC	CASSYLNLGNEQFF
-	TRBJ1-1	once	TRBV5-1	TGCGCCAGCAGCTTTGGGGGCCCGTCTGAAGCTTTCTTT	CASSFGGPSEAFF
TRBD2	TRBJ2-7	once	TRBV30	TGTGCCTGGAGTCGACCGGGACTAGTCTACGAGCAGTACTTC	CAWSRPGLVYEQYF
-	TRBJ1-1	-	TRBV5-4	TGTGCCAGCAGCGAGTGGGGGGATAGGTTTTTCGGAGCTTTCTTT	CASSEWGDRFFGAFF
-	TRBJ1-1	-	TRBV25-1	TGTGCCAGCAGTGAATCCACAGCGGGGAGTGAAGCTTTCTTT	CASSESTAGSEAFF
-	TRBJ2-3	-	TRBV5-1	TGCGCCAGCAGCTTGGGACAGCTCCTTCTTGATACGCAGTATTTT	CASSLGQLLLDTQYF
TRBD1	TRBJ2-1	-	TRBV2	TGTGCCAGCAGCCGCGGACAGGTTTGGGCCAGCTCCTACAATGAGCAGTTCTTC	CASSRGQVWASSYNEQFF
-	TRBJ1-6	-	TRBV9	TGTGCCAGCAGCGCAACAGGTCTGGGGAATTCACCCCTCCACTTT	CASSATGLGNSPLHF
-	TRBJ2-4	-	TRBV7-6	TGTGCCAGCAGCTCCGGCCAGGTTAACATTCAGTACTTC	CASSSGQVNIQYF
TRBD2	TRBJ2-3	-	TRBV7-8	TGTGCCAGCAGCTTAGTAGGGACTAGCGGGATTCGCACAGATACGCAGTATTTT	CASSLVGTSGIRTDTQYF
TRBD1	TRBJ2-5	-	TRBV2	TGTGCCAGCAGCGAAGGGACAGACCAAGAGACCCAGTACTTC	CASSEGTDQETQYF
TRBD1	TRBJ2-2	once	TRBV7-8	TGTGCCAGCAGCTTGGGACAGGGTGGGACCGGGGAGCTGTTTTTT	CASSLGQGGTGELFF
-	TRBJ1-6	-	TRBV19	TGTGCCAGTAGTATTAGTATTAATTCACCCCTCCACTTT	CASSISINSPLHF
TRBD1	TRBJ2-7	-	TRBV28	TGTGCCAGCAGCCCGGCGGGACAGGGGTTCTACGAGCAGTACTTC	CASSPAGQGFYEQYF
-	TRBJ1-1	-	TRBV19	TGTGCCAGTAGTATAGGCCGGGGAATAGGTCACACTGAAGCTTTCTTT	CASSIGRGIGHTEAFF
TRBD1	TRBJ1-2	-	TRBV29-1	TGCAGCGTTGAGGGAAAGACAGGGGGGGACTATGGCTACACCTTC	CSVEGKTGGDYGYTF
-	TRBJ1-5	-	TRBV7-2	TGTGCCAGCAGCTTATATGGTCAGGGCATGAATCAGCCCCAGCATTTT	CASSLYGQGMNQPQHF
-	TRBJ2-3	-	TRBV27	TGTGCCAGCAGCTCTATACGGGGACAAAATACGCAGTATTTT	CASSSIRGQNTQYF
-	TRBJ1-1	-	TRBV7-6	TGTGCCAGCAGCCTTAAAAAGGGGGGGATGAACACTGAAGCTTTCTTT	CASSLKKGGMNTEAFF
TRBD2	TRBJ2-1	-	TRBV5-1	TGCGCCAGCAGCTTGGGTTATGCGGGAGGCTCCTACAATGAGCAGTTCTTC	CASSLGYAGGSYNEQFF
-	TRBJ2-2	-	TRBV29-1	TGCAGCGTTGGGGGAGTCGGGGGGCACGGGGAGCTGTTTTTT	CSVGGVGGHGELFF